This TCR beta chain was obtained from a study of cytomegalovirus exposure and HLA in healthy donors. V was trimmed by 5 bases and J by 7 bases, leaving 18 bases between them. Germline assignment: CDR1 ENHRY and CDR2 SYGVKD. There are 15 residues in the CDR3. Amplification used 60 Vbeta primers and 13 Jbeta primers. TCRdb's table, derived via immunoSEQ multiplex PCR, lists solely in-frame clones and lacks some. The sample includes over 100,000 clones, more than 60% seen only once; the top ten take around 2.1%. On this clone: No antigen is known for it.

General study results and limits: Sequencing artifact likely explains a cluster of highly shared sequence variants. With high specificity and sensitivity, the classifier reportedly diagnosed cytomegalovirus status. In an earlier analysis, productive rearrangement rates for most beta V segments clustered near 87% or 30%.

Sequencing was performed on PBMCs. The TCR sequence derives from a woman in her thirties or forties in good health and CMV-seropositive. This chain joins TRBV10-3 and TRBJ1-3; D is uncertain. DNA for the CDR3: TGTGCCATCAGTCCTACGGGAAGGATGACGAACACCATATATTTT. Its protein product is CAISPTGRMTNTIYF.